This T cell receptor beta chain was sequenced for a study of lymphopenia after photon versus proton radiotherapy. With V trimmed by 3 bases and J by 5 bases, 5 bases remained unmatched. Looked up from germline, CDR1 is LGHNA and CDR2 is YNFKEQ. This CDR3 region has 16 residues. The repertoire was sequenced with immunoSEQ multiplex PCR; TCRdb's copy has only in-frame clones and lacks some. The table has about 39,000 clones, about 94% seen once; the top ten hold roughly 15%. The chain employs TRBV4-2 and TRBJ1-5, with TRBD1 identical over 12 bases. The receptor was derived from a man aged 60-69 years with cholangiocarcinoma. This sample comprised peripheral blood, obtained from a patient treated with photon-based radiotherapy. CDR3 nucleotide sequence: TGTGCCAGCAGCCAGGGACAGGGGGCATTTTATCAGCCCCAGCATTTT. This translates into CASSQGQGAFYQPQHF.